The 19 T cell receptor beta chains listed next were all sequenced from one sample in a study of T-cell memory formation after mild COVID-19. TCRdb reprocessed the 5' RACE reads via MiXCR and lists one record per CDR3 protein. The profile covers 250,000 to 300,000 distinct CDR3 sequences, with 15% to 20% appearing a single time and over 20% taken by the ten largest. Sequences were obtained from PBMCs or a T cell subset sorted from them (not recorded which). The origin of the receptors is a man aged 18 to 30 who had mild COVID-19 (a few samples of this study predate the infection). Cell type and time point are not known.

This chain connects TRBV10-3 to TRBJ1-1; D is unclear. Germline CDR1 is ENHRY and CDR2 is SYGVKD. The V and J ends lost 10 bases and 4 bases respectively, with 13 bases between them. This CDR3 has 12 residues. This CDR3 reads CASKNSPTEAFF. CDR3 in DNA: TGTGCCAGCAAGAACAGCCCCACTGAAGCTTTCTTT.

This clonotype was detected only a few times. The CDR3 coding sequence is TGTGCCAGCAGCCCGGCCGGCGGAGATTCAGAGACCCAGTACTTC. Its protein product is CASSPAGGDSETQYF. The chain carries TRBV7-6 and TRBJ2-5; the D is unclear. The V end lost 5 bases, the J end lost 4 bases, and 17 bases lay between the germline ends. Germline CDR1 and CDR2: SGHVS and FNYEAQ. The CDR3 loop spans 15 amino acids.

This clonotype was counted a few times. The chain combines TRBV5-5 with TRBJ2-1, with 8 bases aligning to TRBD2. The ends lost 6 bases at V and 8 bases at J; junction bases unmatched: 13. This CDR3 has 15 amino acids. From germline, CDR1 is SGHKS and CDR2 YYEKEE (reference sequence). The CDR3 DNA is TGTGCCAGCACCTCTCCCGGGGGGGCCTCGGATGAGCAGTTCTTC. Translation: CASTSPGGASDEQFF.

There are a few counts of this clonotype. This rearrangement joins TRBV20-1 to TRBJ2-3, with TRBD2 matching over 9 bases. V trimming: 0 bases; J trimming: 14 bases; junction bases outside the gene matches: 9. The length of the CDR3 is 13 residues. From germline, CDR1 is DFQATT and CDR2 SNEGSKA (reference sequence). CDR3 DNA: TGCAGTGCTAGAGATTCGCGGGGGGGCCTTACGTATTTT. The encoded protein is CSARDSRGGLTYF.

This clonotype was seen a few times. The rearrangement joins TRBV9 to TRBJ2-3; 8 positions match TRBD1. The germline V gene has CDR1 SGDLS and CDR2 YYNGEE. The ends lost 2 bases at V and 6 bases at J; junction bases unmatched: 2. This CDR3 has 13 residues. CDR3 bases: TGTGCCAGCAGCGTCGACAGGGGTGATACGCAGTATTTT. This sequence encodes CASSVDRGDTQYF.

This clonotype was recorded a few times. The gene calls are TRBV20-1 and TRBJ1-1; D not certain. V lost 0 bases and J 3 bases, leaving 11 bases between the germline ends. Per the germline V gene, CDR1 is DFQATT and CDR2 is SNEGSKA (reference sequence). The CDR3 extends over 14 amino acids. CDR3 coding DNA: TGCAGTGCTAGAGATCAAAAGACCCACACTGAAGCTTTCTTT. Protein product: CSARDQKTHTEAFF.

V gene TRBV20-1 combines with J gene TRBJ2-3; D tentatively reads TRBD1 or TRBD2 (5 bases each). V was pared by 0 bases and J by 0 bases, with 13 bases between. The CDR3 consists of 16 residues. Per the germline V gene, CDR1 is DFQATT and CDR2 is SNEGSKA (reference sequence). The CDR3 sequence: CSARDSEGPSTDTQYF. The CDR3 region has the DNA TGCAGTGCTAGAGATTCAGAGGGGCCTAGCACAGATACGCAGTATTTT.

This clonotype was detected a few times. The chain recombines TRBV5-4 with TRBJ2-5, with TRBD2 matching 7 bases. CDR1 and CDR2 from the germline V gene are SGHNT and YYREEE (reference sequence). The CDR3 is 13 amino acids. V shed 5 bases and J 3 bases; nucleotides not matched to a gene: 4. For the CDR3, the DNA is TGTGCCAGCAGGGGAAGCGGGGAAGAGACCCAGTACTTC. Its protein is CASRGSGEETQYF.

The rearrangement uses TRBV28 and TRBJ2-7, with no clear D. CDR3 length equals 12 residues. Deletions cut 8 bases from V and 3 bases from J, with 11 bases between. Per the germline V gene, CDR1 is MDHEN and CDR2 is SYDVKM. CDR3 residues: CASGPPGYEQYV. In DNA, the CDR3 is TGTGCCAGCGGCCCCCCGGGCTACGAGCAGTACGTC.

The rearrangement links TRBV20-1 to TRBJ1-1; no clear D gene. Germline CDR1 is DFQATT and CDR2 is SNEGSKA (reference sequence). CDR3 length: 12 amino acids. V lost 6 bases and J 1 base, leaving 9 bases between the germline ends. CDR3 DNA: TGCAGTGCGCCGACGAAGAACACTGAAGCTTTCTTT. Encoded protein: CSAPTKNTEAFF.

This clonotype has more than one count but fewer than ten. The genes are TRBV12-3 or TRBV12-4 and TRBJ2-7; D possibly corresponds to TRBD1 (5 bases). Deletions cut 6 bases from V and 4 bases from J, with 16 bases between. The CDR3 extends over 14 amino acids. DNA for the CDR3: TGTGCCAGCAGACAAGCAGGGCAAGGGTACGAGCAGTACTTC. Translating gives CASRQAGQGYEQYF.

There are many counts of this clonotype. The CDR3 DNA is TGTGCCAGCAGCATGGGACAGATTAGCAATCAGCCCCAGCATTTT. Protein sequence: CASSMGQISNQPQHF. The chain couples TRBV5-6 to TRBJ1-5; 7 bases fit TRBD1. Germline-derived CDR1 and CDR2 are SGHDT and YYEEEE. V shed 4 bases and J 0 bases; nucleotides not matched to a gene: 4. The CDR3 contains 15 residues.

This clonotype showed up just a few times. V is TRBV4-3 and J is TRBJ2-1; 10 bases line up with TRBD1. CDR1 and CDR2 from the germline V gene are LGHNA and YSLEER. The trim removed 6 bases at V and 5 bases at J, leaving 10 bases unmatched. There are 16 residues in the CDR3. The CDR3 protein is CASSQTGGYLDNEQFF. DNA for the CDR3: TGCGCCAGCAGTCAGACAGGGGGCTATCTGGACAATGAGCAGTTCTTC.

This clonotype occurred a few times. This sequence joins TRBV12-3 or TRBV12-4 and TRBJ2-2; D gene uncertain. This CDR3 is built from 13 residues. V was cut by 6 bases and J by 6 bases, with 11 bases left in between. The CDR3 region is CASRWIEAGELFF. CDR3 bases: TGTGCCAGCAGGTGGATAGAGGCCGGGGAGCTGTTTTTT.

CDR3 amino acids: CSASPGLFLDTQYF. The CDR3, as DNA: TGCAGTGCTAGTCCGGGACTATTCTTGGATACGCAGTATTTT. The chain couples TRBV20-1 to TRBJ2-3, with 7 bases lining up with TRBD2. The V and J ends lost 3 bases and 6 bases, in that order; junction bases with no gene match: 9. The CDR3 extends over 14 amino acids. Germline V gene lookup returns CDR1 DFQATT and CDR2 SNEGSKA (reference sequence).

This clonotype was detected only a few times. V usage is TRBV7-2 and J usage is TRBJ2-2; 8 bases are a match to TRBD2. Germline CDR1 SGHTA, CDR2 FQGNSA. The CDR3 sequence is 16 residues long. V lost 5 bases to trimming and J lost 5 bases; unmatched junction nucleotides: 10. The CDR3 loop is CASSPFGGARTGELFF. Written as DNA, the CDR3 is TGTGCCAGCAGCCCCTTCGGGGGGGCTCGGACCGGGGAGCTGTTTTTT.

This clonotype occurred a few times. J is TRBJ2-3 and V is TRBV7-3; D is unresolved. V lost 5 bases and J 8 bases, leaving 14 bases between the germline ends. Germline lookup yields CDR1 SGHTA and CDR2 FQGTGA. The CDR3 extends over 13 amino acids. CDR3 coding DNA: TGTGCCAGCAGCCCTCGACCTGGCGGTACGCAGTATTTT. Translated: CASSPRPGGTQYF.

This clonotype has a handful of counts. CDR3 nucleotide sequence: TGCGCCAGCAGCTTGCCAGCGGGGGCGGGAGATACGCAGTATTTT. It yields the protein CASSLPAGAGDTQYF. The chain employs TRBV5-1 and TRBJ2-3, with 8 positions matching TRBD2. Trimming took 1 base from V and 5 from J; bases not matched to a gene: 6. This CDR3 region has 15 residues. CDR1 SGHRS and CDR2 YFSETQ come from the germline V gene. Drawing the rest from reference TRBV5-1 and TRBJ2-3, the complete variable domain is KAGVTQTPRYLIKTRGQQVTLSCSPISGHRSVSWYQQTPGQGLQFLFEYFSETQRNKGNFPGRFSGRQFSNSRSEMNVSTLELGDSALYLCASSLPAGAGDTQYFGPGTRLTVL.

The V and J genes are TRBV29-1 and TRBJ1-2; TRBD1 agrees at 8 bases. The CDR3 is made up of 14 amino acids. Germline trimming cut 3 bases from V and 5 bases from J; bases unmatched to any gene: 8. The germline V gene has CDR1 SQVTM and CDR2 ANQGSEA. Written as DNA, the CDR3 is TGCAGCGTTGAGGCGACAGGGGTAGGATATGGCTACACCTTC. Its translation is CSVEATGVGYGYTF.